Following are 9 T cell receptor beta chains from one sample sequenced in a study of blood T cell repertoires in COVID-19. The protocol was immunoSEQ multiplex PCR, while the TCRdb copy is restricted to in-frame clones and leaves out a portion. The sample contains 400,000 to 550,000 clones, roughly 90% of which appear only once. The sample consisted of peripheral blood. Receptors originate from a woman aged 25 to 39 with acute or convalescent COVID-19.

This clone was counted a single time. This sequence joins TRBV24-1 and TRBJ2-7; 11 bases are a match to TRBD1. The length of the CDR3 is 15 residues. The V gene end was trimmed by 2 bases and the J gene end by 6 bases; junction bases not matched to a gene: 5. CDR1 and CDR2 from the germline V gene are KGHDR and SFDVKD. The CDR3 DNA reads TGTGCCACCAGTGATTCTTGGACAGGGGGCGGCGAGCAGTACTTC. Protein sequence: CATSDSWTGGGEQYF.

This chain connects TRBV19 to TRBJ2-3; D not resolved. The V and J ends lost 6 bases and 9 bases respectively, with 22 bases between them. The germline V gene encodes CDR1 LNHDA and CDR2 SQIVND (reference sequence). The CDR3 sequence is 15 residues long. The CDR3 DNA sequence: TGTGCCAGTAGCACGGGTGCGGCGATCTTCGACACGCAGTATTTT. Amino acid sequence: CASSTGAAIFDTQYF.

This chain uses TRBV4-1 with TRBJ2-2, with TRBD1 matching 11 bases. This CDR3 has 15 amino acids. V dropped 5 bases and J dropped 5; count of bases not matched to a gene: 4. CDR1 and CDR2 from the germline V gene are MGHRA and YSYEKL. The CDR3 here is CASSTGQGATGELFF. The CDR3 nucleotides read TGCGCCAGCAGCACCGGACAGGGGGCTACCGGGGAGCTGTTTTTT.

The chain recombines TRBV7-2 with TRBJ2-3, with 8 nucleotides matching TRBD2. Germline V CDR1 and CDR2: SGHTA, FQGNSA. The CDR3 length is 13 residues. V shed 5 bases and J 8 bases; nucleotides not matched to a gene: 6. The CDR3 nucleotides are TGTGCCAGCAGCGTCGGACTAGCTGGTACGCAGTATTTT. Protein: CASSVGLAGTQYF.

The sample holds one count of this clone. The chain uses TRBV9 and TRBJ1-4; D not resolved. The CDR3 totals 16 residues. Deletions cut 3 bases from V and 7 bases from J, with 19 bases between. Germline CDR1 and CDR2: SGDLS and YYNGEE. The CDR3 region has the DNA TGTGCCAGCAGCGCCGCGGACGGAGGGATGGGTGAAAAACTGTTTTTT. It yields the protein CASSAADGGMGEKLFF.

V is TRBV3-1 (or the pseudogene TRBV3-2) and J is TRBJ2-5; maybe TRBD1 (6 bases). From germline, CDR1 is LGHDT and CDR2 YNNKEL (reference sequence). The CDR3 is 13 residues long. The ends were cut back, 8 bases at V and 4 bases at J, with 14 bases in the middle. CDR3 in DNA: TGTGCCAGCGGGGGCCGCGGAGGAGAGACCCAGTACTTC. Translating it yields CASGGRGGETQYF.

The chain has TRBV2 and TRBJ2-5; TRBD2 agrees at 11 bases. Germline V gene lookup returns CDR1 SNHLY and CDR2 FYNNEI. There are 16 residues in the CDR3. V lost 6 bases, J lost 5 bases, and 11 bases stayed unmatched. The CDR3 region has the DNA TGTGCCAGCAGAGAACTAGCGGGGGTTGTTGGGGAGACCCAGTACTTC. The encoded protein is CASRELAGVVGETQYF.

The V call is TRBV2, the J call TRBJ2-3; maybe TRBD2 (6 bases). The germline V gene has CDR1 SNHLY and CDR2 FYNNEI. V lost 2 bases and J 6 bases, leaving 15 bases between the germline ends. This CDR3 comprises 15 residues. The CDR3 DNA follows: TGTGCCAGCAGTGAAATGTTAGCGGTCCGGGATACGCAGTATTTT. Its protein is CASSEMLAVRDTQYF.

This chain connects TRBV5-1 to TRBJ2-7; D is ambiguous. The CDR3 is made up of 13 amino acids. The germline gives CDR1 SGHRS, CDR2 YFSETQ. Trimming removed 0 bases from V and 2 bases from J, with 6 bases in between. CDR3: CASSLAPTYEQYF. The CDR3 nucleotides read TGCGCCAGCAGCTTGGCCCCTACCTACGAGCAGTACTTC. Supplemented by reference TRBV5-1 and TRBJ2-7, the full variable domain reads KAGVTQTPRYLIKTRGQQVTLSCSPISGHRSVSWYQQTPGQGLQFLFEYFSETQRNKGNFPGRFSGRQFSNSRSEMNVSTLELGDSALYLCASSLAPTYEQYFGPGTRLTVT.